This passage covers 26 T cell receptor beta chains from one sample sequenced in a study of T cell responses to AZD1222 COVID-19 vaccine. Data came from immunoSEQ multiplex PCR; TCRdb stores just in-frame clones and leaves some out. The sample holds about 140,000 clones, 75% to 95% seen once. The sequences come from peripheral blood, collected on day 0 of AZD1222 vaccination. These receptors all stem from an adult in good health.

The genes are TRBV3-1 (or the pseudogene TRBV3-2) and TRBJ2-2; no firm D call. Trimming took off 7 bases at V and 1 base at J, with 7 bases between the two ends. Looked up from germline, CDR1 is LGHDT and CDR2 is YNNKEL (reference sequence). This CDR3 comprises 13 residues. Here the CDR3 reads CASNLENTGELFF. The CDR3 DNA follows: TGTGCCAGCAACCTAGAGAACACCGGGGAGCTGTTTTTT.

This sequence joins TRBV11-3 and TRBJ1-1; perhaps TRBD1 as D (5 bases). Trimming took 1 base from V and 7 from J, leaving 13 bases between them. CDR1 SGHNT and CDR2 YENEEA come from the germline V gene. CDR3 length: 14 amino acids. The DNA for the CDR3 is TGTGCCAGCAGCTTAGGCGACCGACAGCATGAAGCTTTCTTT. It translates to CASSLGDRQHEAFF.

CDR3: CASRLRTSGTETQYF. The CDR3 DNA is TGTGCCAGCAGACTTAGGACTAGCGGGACTGAGACCCAGTACTTC. The V call is TRBV7-2, the J call TRBJ2-5; 12 nucleotides line up with TRBD2. The CDR3 runs 15 residues. The V and J ends lost 6 bases and 5 bases, in that order; junction bases with no gene match: 7. Germline CDR1 is SGHTA and CDR2 is FQGNSA.

The rearrangement joins TRBV4-2 to TRBJ2-7, with TRBD2 identical over 12 bases. Unmatched junction bases numbered 3, after V lost 1 base and J lost 2 bases. CDR3 size: 16 residues. The germline V gene encodes CDR1 LGHNA and CDR2 YNFKEQ. CDR3 bases: TGTGCCAGCAGCCAAGGACCTAGCGGGGGGGCCTACGAGCAGTACTTC. Amino acid sequence: CASSQGPSGGAYEQYF.

Here the CDR3 reads CASSGRGTQYF. The CDR3 nucleotides read TGTGCCAGCAGTGGGCGAGGGACGCAGTATTTT. The chain uses TRBV12-3 or TRBV12-4 and TRBJ2-3; perhaps TRBD2 as D (5 bases). Trimming pared 5 bases from V and 9 bases from J, leaving 9 bases between. CDR3 length equals 11 residues.

V gene TRBV4-1 combines with J gene TRBJ1-2; D is unresolved. V shed 0 bases and J shed 4 bases, with 15 bases lying between them. Looked up from germline, CDR1 is MGHRA and CDR2 is YSYEKL. CDR3 length equals 16 residues. DNA of the CDR3: TGCGCCAGCAGCCAAGAGCCGACGGTAGAAGGCTATGGCTACACCTTC. This sequence encodes CASSQEPTVEGYGYTF.

This clone was observed a few times. The chain employs TRBV25-1 and TRBJ1-5; D is possibly TRBD1 (5 bases). In germline, CDR1 is MGHDK, CDR2 SYGVNS. V was shortened by 8 bases and J by 0 bases, with 14 bases between the two germline ends. The CDR3 is 15 amino acids. For the CDR3, the DNA is TGTGCCAGCCCTCGAACGACAGCTAGCAATCAGCCCCAGCATTTT. This translates into CASPRTTASNQPQHF. The variable domain in full, completed from reference TRBV25-1 and TRBJ1-5, reads EADIYQTPRYLVIGTGKKITLECSQTMGHDKMYWYQQDPGMELHLIHYSYGVNSTEKGDLSSESTVSRIRTEHFPLTLESARPSHTSQYLCASPRTTASNQPQHFGDGTRLSIL.

The chain employs TRBV10-3 and TRBJ2-1, with D possibly matching TRBD1 (6 bases). The CDR3 is made up of 14 amino acids. V was clipped by 7 bases and J by 4 bases, with 14 bases between them. CDR1 and CDR2 from the germline V gene are ENHRY and SYGVKD. This chain's CDR3 is CAIKGAGDYNEQFF. Written as DNA, the CDR3 is TGTGCCATCAAAGGGGCAGGGGATTACAATGAGCAGTTCTTC.

This chain joins TRBV5-1 and TRBJ1-6, with D possibly matching TRBD1 (5 bases). V gave up 4 bases and J gave up 7 bases, with 9 bases separating them. This CDR3 has 13 residues. Germline V gives CDR1 SGHRS, CDR2 YFSETQ. In DNA, the CDR3 is TGCGCCAGCAGCGAAGGGACGAATTCACCCCTCCACTTT. As protein: CASSEGTNSPLHF.

The chain carries TRBV6-5 and TRBJ1-1; D uncertain. Germline loops: CDR1 MNHEY, CDR2 SVGAGI. V lost 10 bases and J lost 6, with 15 bases in between. The CDR3 runs 12 residues. CDR3 loop: CATGLGLAEAFF. Here the CDR3 DNA reads TGTGCCACCGGTTTAGGACTGGCTGAAGCTTTCTTT.

The chain is built from TRBV12-1 and TRBJ1-5; TRBD1, the table's D call, lacks a check against the DNA. TRBV12-1 is reported as a pseudogene. This CDR3 has 18 amino acids. Here the CDR3 reads CASSFPRDSFFSNQPQHF. The CDR3 nucleotides are TGTGCCAGCAGCTTTCCTCGGGACAGCTTCTTTAGCAATCAGCCCCAGCATTTT.

The chain carries TRBV6-5 and TRBJ1-6, with 8 positions matching TRBD1. V was clipped by 5 bases and J by 7 bases; unmatched bases: 1. The length of the CDR3 is 13 residues. Germline assignment: CDR1 MNHEY and CDR2 SVGAGI. CDR3 loop: CASSRQGNSPLHF. The CDR3 coding sequence is TGTGCCAGCAGTAGACAGGGGAATTCACCCCTCCACTTT.

This clone was seen just once. The chain has TRBV30 and TRBJ1-5; TRBD1 matches at 7 bases. V was pared by 5 bases and J by 4 bases, with 8 bases of the junction left unmatched. Germline values: CDR1 GTSNPN, CDR2 SVGIG (reference sequence). The CDR3 has 14 residues. CDR3 amino acids: CAWGRATGNQPQHF. The CDR3 DNA is TGTGCCTGGGGTAGGGCGACAGGGAATCAGCCCCAGCATTTT.

The rearrangement links TRBV14 to TRBJ2-7; 8 bases are a match to TRBD2. CDR1 is SGHDN, CDR2 FVKESK, per germline. The CDR3 consists of 15 residues. The ends lost 6 bases at V and 3 bases at J; junction bases unmatched: 10. This chain's CDR3 is CASSRGLVSHYEQYF. CDR3 in DNA: TGTGCCAGCAGTCGGGGACTAGTTTCTCACTACGAGCAGTACTTC.

The rearrangement uses TRBV5-1 and TRBJ1-1; TRBD1 aligns across 7 bases. Germline V gene data show CDR1 as SGHRS and CDR2 as YFSETQ. J lost 4 bases, V lost 4 bases, and 13 bases had no gene match. This CDR3 spans 16 amino acids. The CDR3 spells CASSHRGRGLRTEAFF. The CDR3 DNA reads as TGCGCCAGCAGCCATAGGGGTAGGGGGCTCCGCACTGAAGCTTTCTTT.

The rearrangement links TRBV12-5 to TRBJ1-1; 7 bases line up with TRBD1. V shed 7 bases and J 4 bases; nucleotides not matched to a gene: 9. CDR1 LGHNT and CDR2 FRNRAP come from the germline V gene. CDR3 length equals 14 residues. CDR3 bases: TGTGCTAGTGTTCAACAGGGGTTGGGCACTGAAGCTTTCTTT. This encodes CASVQQGLGTEAFF.

This chain uses TRBV5-6 with TRBJ1-1; D is unclear. V was cut by 0 bases and J by 7 bases, with 7 bases left in between. Germline values: CDR1 SGHDT, CDR2 YYEEEE. The CDR3 totals 12 residues. Here the CDR3 DNA reads TGTGCCAGCAGCTTGGGGGGAAATGAAGCTTTCTTT. Translation: CASSLGGNEAFF.

This clone showed up just a few times. This chain uses TRBV7-9 with TRBJ1-2, with D possibly TRBD1 on 5 matching bases. The ends were cut back, 5 bases at V and 9 bases at J, with 16 bases in the middle. The germline V gene has CDR1 SEHNR and CDR2 FQNEAQ (reference sequence). This CDR3 has 13 residues. This chain's CDR3 is CASSPRDLDRYTF. The CDR3 bases are TGTGCCAGCAGCCCGCGGGACCTCGATCGCTACACCTTC.

The chain employs TRBV7-2 and TRBJ2-5; 10 bases fit TRBD2. Germline trimming cut 0 bases from V and 0 bases from J; bases unmatched to any gene: 7. Germline assignment: CDR1 SGHTA and CDR2 FQGNSA. The CDR3 covers 18 residues. CDR3 DNA sequence: TGTGCCAGCAGCTTAGCGATGGAGCGGGAGGGTTACCAAGAGACCCAGTACTTC. This encodes CASSLAMEREGYQETQYF.

This clone was found once. V gene TRBV3-1 (or the pseudogene TRBV3-2) combines with J gene TRBJ2-2, with D perhaps TRBD2 (6 bases). The CDR3 is 15 residues long. Germline V CDR1 and CDR2: LGHDT, YNNKEL (reference sequence). Trimming shortened V by 8 bases and J by 2 bases, and 15 bases separated the two germline ends. CDR3 in DNA: TGTGCCAGCCGATTTAGACTAGGAAACACCGGGGAGCTGTTTTTT. Translation gives CASRFRLGNTGELFF.

This clone was seen once. V and J are TRBV6-1 and TRBJ1-5; D is uncertain. Per the germline V gene, CDR1 is MNHNS and CDR2 is SASEGT. V gave up 3 bases and J gave up 1 base, with 10 bases separating them. The CDR3 runs to 15 residues. The CDR3 reads CASSESAGSNQPQHF. The DNA of the CDR3 is TGTGCCAGCAGTGAGAGTGCAGGCAGCAATCAGCCCCAGCATTTT.

The genes are TRBV6-6 and TRBJ2-1; D unresolved. The length of the CDR3 is 13 residues. V gave up 2 bases and J gave up 11 bases, with 13 bases separating them. Germline V lookup: CDR1 MNHNY, CDR2 SVGAGI (reference sequence). The DNA for the CDR3 is TGTGCCAGCAGTTACCCGCCGCCGGCTCAGCAGTTCTTC. The encoded protein is CASSYPPPAQQFF.

The chain's CDR3 is CASSQPDGVRAFF. CDR3 bases: TGTGCCAGCAGCCAGCCGGACGGGGTCCGAGCTTTCTTT. This chain connects TRBV3-1 (or the pseudogene TRBV3-2) to TRBJ1-1; D uncertain. The germline V and J ends were trimmed by 3 bases and 10 bases, with 15 bases remaining between them. Per germline, CDR1 LGHDT and CDR2 YNNKEL (reference sequence). CDR3 size: 13 residues.

The chain carries TRBV5-5 and TRBJ1-2, with D perhaps TRBD1 (6 bases). Trimming took off 1 base at V and 8 bases at J, with 12 bases between the two ends. Germline assignment: CDR1 SGHKS and CDR2 YYEKEE (reference sequence). The CDR3 is 13 amino acids. This chain's CDR3 is CASSLWDNRGYTF. The CDR3 DNA follows: TGTGCCAGCAGCTTGTGGGACAATCGAGGCTACACCTTC.

The rearrangement joins TRBV5-1 to TRBJ2-7, with unresolved D. The CDR3 spans 12 residues. With 2 bases removed from V and 7 bases from J, the gap between germline ends came to 10 bases. Germline CDR1 is SGHRS and CDR2 is YFSETQ. The DNA for the CDR3 is TGCGCCAGCAGCTTCATGGGGTGGGAGCAGTACTTC. Translated: CASSFMGWEQYF. The complete variable domain, with remaining parts taken from reference TRBV5-1 and TRBJ2-7, reads KAGVTQTPRYLIKTRGQQVTLSCSPISGHRSVSWYQQTPGQGLQFLFEYFSETQRNKGNFPGRFSGRQFSNSRSEMNVSTLELGDSALYLCASSFMGWEQYFGPGTRLTVT.

This clone was recorded only once. The CDR3 sequence is CASRRGQGGSPLHF. The CDR3 DNA follows: TGTGCCAGCAGGAGGGGACAGGGGGGTTCACCCCTCCACTTT. The chain combines TRBV2 with TRBJ1-6; 11 bases agree with TRBD1. V lost 6 bases to trimming and J lost 9 bases; unmatched junction nucleotides: 4. CDR3 length equals 14 residues. Germline-derived CDR1 and CDR2 are SNHLY and FYNNEI.